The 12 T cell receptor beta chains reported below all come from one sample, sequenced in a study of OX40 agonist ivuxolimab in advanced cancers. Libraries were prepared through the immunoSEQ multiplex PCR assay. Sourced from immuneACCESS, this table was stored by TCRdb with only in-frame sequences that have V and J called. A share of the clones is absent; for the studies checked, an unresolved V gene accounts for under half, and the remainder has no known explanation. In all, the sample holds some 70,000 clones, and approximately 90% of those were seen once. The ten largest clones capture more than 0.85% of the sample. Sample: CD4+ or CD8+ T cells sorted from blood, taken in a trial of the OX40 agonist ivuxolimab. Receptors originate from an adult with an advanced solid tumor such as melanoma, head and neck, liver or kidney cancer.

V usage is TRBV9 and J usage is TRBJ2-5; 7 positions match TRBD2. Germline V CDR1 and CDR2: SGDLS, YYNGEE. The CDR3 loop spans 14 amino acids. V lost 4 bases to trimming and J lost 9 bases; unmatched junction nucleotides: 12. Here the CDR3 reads CASSPPGGGLSQYF. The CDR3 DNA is TGTGCCAGCAGCCCCCCTGGCGGGGGATTGTCCCAGTACTTC.

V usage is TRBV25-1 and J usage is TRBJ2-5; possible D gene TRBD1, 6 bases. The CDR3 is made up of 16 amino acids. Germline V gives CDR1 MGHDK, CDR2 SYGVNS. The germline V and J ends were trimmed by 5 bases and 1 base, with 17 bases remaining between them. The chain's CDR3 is CASSLGDRPLQETQYF. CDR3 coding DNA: TGTGCCAGCAGTCTGGGAGACAGGCCCCTCCAAGAGACCCAGTACTTC.

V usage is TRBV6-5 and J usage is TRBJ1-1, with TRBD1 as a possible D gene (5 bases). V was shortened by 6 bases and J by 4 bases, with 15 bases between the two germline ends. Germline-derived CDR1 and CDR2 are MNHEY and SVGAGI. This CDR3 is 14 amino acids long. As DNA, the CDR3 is TGTGCCAGCAGACCACCGGGGGGAGTCACTGAAGCTTTCTTT. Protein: CASRPPGGVTEAFF.

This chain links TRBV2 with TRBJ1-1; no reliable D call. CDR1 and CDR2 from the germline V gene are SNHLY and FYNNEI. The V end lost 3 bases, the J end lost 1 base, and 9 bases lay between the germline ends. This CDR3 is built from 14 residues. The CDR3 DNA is TGTGCCAGCAGTGATAGGGCTACGAACACTGAAGCTTTCTTT. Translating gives CASSDRATNTEAFF. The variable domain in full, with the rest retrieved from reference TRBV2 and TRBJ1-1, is EPEVTQTPSHQVTQMGQEVILRCVPISNHLYFYWYRQILGQKVEFLVSFYNNEISEKSEIFDDQFSVERPDGSNFTLKIRSTKLEDSAMYFCASSDRATNTEAFFGQGTRLTVV.

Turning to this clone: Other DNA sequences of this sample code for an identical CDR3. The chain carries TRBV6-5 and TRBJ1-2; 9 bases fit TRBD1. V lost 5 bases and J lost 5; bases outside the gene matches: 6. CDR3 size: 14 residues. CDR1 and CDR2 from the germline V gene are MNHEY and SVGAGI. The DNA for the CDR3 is TGTGCCAGCAGTAGCGGGACAGGGAATTATGGCTACACCTTC. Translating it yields CASSSGTGNYGYTF.

CDR3 residues: CASSFDGTLTYEQYF. DNA of the CDR3: TGCGCCAGCAGCTTTGACGGGACACTGACCTACGAGCAGTACTTC. The rearrangement joins TRBV5-1 to TRBJ2-7; TRBD1 might be the D (6 bases). The CDR3 is 15 amino acids. V was shortened by 2 bases and J by 2 bases, with 14 bases between the two germline ends. Germline V CDR1 and CDR2: SGHRS, YFSETQ. Together with reference TRBV5-1 and TRBJ2-7, the CDR3 gives the full variable domain: KAGVTQTPRYLIKTRGQQVTLSCSPISGHRSVSWYQQTPGQGLQFLFEYFSETQRNKGNFPGRFSGRQFSNSRSEMNVSTLELGDSALYLCASSFDGTLTYEQYFGPGTRLTVT.

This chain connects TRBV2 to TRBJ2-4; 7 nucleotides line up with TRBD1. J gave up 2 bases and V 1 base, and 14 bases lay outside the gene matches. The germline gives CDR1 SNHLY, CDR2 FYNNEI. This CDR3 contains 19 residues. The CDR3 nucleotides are TGTGCCAGCAGTGAAGATGGGACAGAGAAATATTGGTCCAAAAACATTCAGTACTTC. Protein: CASSEDGTEKYWSKNIQYF. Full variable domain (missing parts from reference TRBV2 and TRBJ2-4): EPEVTQTPSHQVTQMGQEVILRCVPISNHLYFYWYRQILGQKVEFLVSFYNNEISEKSEIFDDQFSVERPDGSNFTLKIRSTKLEDSAMYFCASSEDGTEKYWSKNIQYFGAGTRLSVL.

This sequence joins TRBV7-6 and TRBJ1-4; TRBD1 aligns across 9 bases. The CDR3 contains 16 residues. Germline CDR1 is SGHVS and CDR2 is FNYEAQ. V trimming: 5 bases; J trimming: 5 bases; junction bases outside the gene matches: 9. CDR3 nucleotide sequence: TGTGCCAGCAGCCATAGGGCAGGGACAGGGAATGAAAAACTGTTTTTT. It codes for CASSHRAGTGNEKLFF. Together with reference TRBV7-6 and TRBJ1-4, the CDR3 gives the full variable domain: GAGVSQSPRYKVTKRGQDVALRCDPISGHVSLYWYRQALGQGPEFLTYFNYEAQQDKSGLPNDRFSAERPEGSISTLTIQRTEQRDSAMYRCASSHRAGTGNEKLFFGSGTQLSVL.

The DNA of the CDR3 is TGTGCCAGCAGTCGACAGGGTTCCTACGAGCAGTACTTC. This encodes CASSRQGSYEQYF. The chain is built from TRBV2 and TRBJ2-7; 7 positions agree with TRBD1. Germline loops: CDR1 SNHLY, CDR2 FYNNEI. V gave up 5 bases and J gave up 1 base; unmatched junction bases: 2. The CDR3 sequence is 13 residues long.

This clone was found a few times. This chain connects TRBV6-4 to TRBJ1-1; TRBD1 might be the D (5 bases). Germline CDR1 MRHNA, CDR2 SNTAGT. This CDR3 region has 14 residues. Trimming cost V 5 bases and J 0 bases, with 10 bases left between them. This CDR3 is CASSPGGVNTEAFF. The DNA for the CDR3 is TGTGCCAGCAGTCCCGGGGGAGTGAACACTGAAGCTTTCTTT.

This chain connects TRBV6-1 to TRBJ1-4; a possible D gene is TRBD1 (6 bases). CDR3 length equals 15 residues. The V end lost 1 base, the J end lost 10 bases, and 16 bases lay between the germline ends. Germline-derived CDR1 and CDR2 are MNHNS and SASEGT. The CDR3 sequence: CASSEVNRLDRKLFF. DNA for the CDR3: TGTGCCAGCAGTGAAGTAAACAGGTTGGACAGAAAACTGTTTTTT.

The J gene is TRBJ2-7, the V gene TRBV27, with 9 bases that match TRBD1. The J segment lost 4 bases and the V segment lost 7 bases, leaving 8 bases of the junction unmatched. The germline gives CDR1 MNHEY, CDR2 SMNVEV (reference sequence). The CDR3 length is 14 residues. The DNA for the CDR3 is TGTGCCAGCACCCTGACAGGGGGAAGTTACGAGCAGTACTTC. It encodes CASTLTGGSYEQYF.